This T cell receptor (beta chain) comes out of a study of blood T cell repertoires in COVID-19. As for the study in general: Italy, Spain and the United States were the sources of the convalescent and acute COVID-19 samples. In each case, the material was cDNA or gDNA derived from T cells, B-cell-depleted T cells, or PBMCs.

Source study methods: Estimation of nucleated cell counts was performed using reference gene primer amplification. TCRdb's copy holds only in-frame clones and misses some; the assay was immunoSEQ multiplex PCR. The V and J calls and clone size come from that table; D and trimming were worked out from the DNA. The sample has over 100,000 clones; 87% are singletons. As concerns this clone: Other nucleotide sequences in the sample specify the same CDR3.

This CDR3 spans 15 amino acids. Germline values: CDR1 KGHSH, CDR2 LQKENI. Trimming cost V 0 bases and J 2 bases; bases outside gene matches: 1. The source is a middle-aged man with active COVID-19. Sequencing used peripheral blood. J is TRBJ2-5 and V is TRBV18; 9 bases align to TRBD2. CDR3 protein: CASSPPSGGQETQYF. For the CDR3, the DNA is TGTGCCAGCTCACCACCAAGCGGGGGGCAAGAGACCCAGTACTTC.